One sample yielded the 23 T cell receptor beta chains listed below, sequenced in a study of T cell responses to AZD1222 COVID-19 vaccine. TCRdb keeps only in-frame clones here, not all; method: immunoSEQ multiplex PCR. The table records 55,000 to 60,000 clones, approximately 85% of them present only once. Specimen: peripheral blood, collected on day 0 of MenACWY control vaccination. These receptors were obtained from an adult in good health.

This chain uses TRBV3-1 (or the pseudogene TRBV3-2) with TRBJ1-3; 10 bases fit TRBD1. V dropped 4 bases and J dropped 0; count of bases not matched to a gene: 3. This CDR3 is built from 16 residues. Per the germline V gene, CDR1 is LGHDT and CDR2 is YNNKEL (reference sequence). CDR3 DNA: TGTGCCAGCAGCCGCGGGACAGGGGCCTCTGGAAACACCATATATTTT. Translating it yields CASSRGTGASGNTIYF.

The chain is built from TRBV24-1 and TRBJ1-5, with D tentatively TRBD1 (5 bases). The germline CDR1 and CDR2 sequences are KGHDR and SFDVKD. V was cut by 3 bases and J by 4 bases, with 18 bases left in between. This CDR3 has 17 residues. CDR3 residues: CATSDRQGRPPNQPQHF. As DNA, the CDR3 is TGTGCCACCAGTGATCGTCAGGGACGGCCTCCAAATCAGCCCCAGCATTTT.

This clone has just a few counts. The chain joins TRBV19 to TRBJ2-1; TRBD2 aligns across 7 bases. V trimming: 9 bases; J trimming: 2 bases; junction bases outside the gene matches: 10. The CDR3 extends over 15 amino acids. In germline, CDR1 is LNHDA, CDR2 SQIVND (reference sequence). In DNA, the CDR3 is TGTGCCAGCCACGTAGCGGGTTTCCCCTACAATGAGCAGTTCTTC. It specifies CASHVAGFPYNEQFF.

Here the CDR3 DNA reads TGTGCCAGCAGCTTAGCGGTCGGCCAAAGAGCTTTCTTT. Amino acid sequence: CASSLAVGQRAFF. The chain combines TRBV7-2 with TRBJ1-1; D is uncertain. CDR1 is SGHTA, CDR2 FQGNSA, per germline. The V end lost 0 bases, the J end lost 10 bases, and 12 bases lay between the germline ends. The CDR3 is 13 residues long.

The CDR3 here is CASSLVGDSYNSPLHF. CDR3 nucleotide sequence: TGCGCCAGCAGCTTGGTGGGGGACTCCTATAATTCACCCCTCCACTTT. This chain uses TRBV5-1 with TRBJ1-6, with D possibly matching TRBD1 (5 bases). Germline V lookup: CDR1 SGHRS, CDR2 YFSETQ. V shed 0 bases and J shed 0 bases, with 7 bases lying between them. The CDR3 is made up of 16 amino acids.

The CDR3 DNA reads TGTGCCAGCAGCCAAGATCCGAGGGGTCCACAAGCTTTCTTT. Protein product: CASSQDPRGPQAFF. This chain links TRBV3-1 (or the pseudogene TRBV3-2) with TRBJ1-1, with a possible D match to TRBD1 (5 bases). Looked up from germline, CDR1 is LGHDT and CDR2 is YNNKEL (reference sequence). V dropped 0 bases and J dropped 9 bases, with 14 bases sitting between them. This CDR3 contains 14 residues.

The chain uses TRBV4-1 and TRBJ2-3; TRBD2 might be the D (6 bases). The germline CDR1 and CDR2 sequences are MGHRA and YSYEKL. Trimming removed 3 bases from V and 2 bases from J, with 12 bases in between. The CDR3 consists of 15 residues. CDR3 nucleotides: TGCGCCAGCAGCCAGGCCGTACTAGCCACAGATACGCAGTATTTT. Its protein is CASSQAVLATDTQYF.

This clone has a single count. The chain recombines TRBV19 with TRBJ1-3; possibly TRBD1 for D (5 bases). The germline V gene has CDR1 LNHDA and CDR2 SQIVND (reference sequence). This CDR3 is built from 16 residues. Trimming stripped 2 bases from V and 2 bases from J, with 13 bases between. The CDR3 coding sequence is TGTGCCAGTAGTATACAGGGAAGACAAACTGGAAACACCATATATTTT. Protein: CASSIQGRQTGNTIYF. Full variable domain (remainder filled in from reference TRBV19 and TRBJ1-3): DGGITQSPKYLFRKEGQNVTLSCEQNLNHDAMYWYRQDPGQGLRLIYYSQIVNDFQKGDIAEGYSVSREKKESFPLTVTSAQKNPTAFYLCASSIQGRQTGNTIYFGEGSWLTVV.

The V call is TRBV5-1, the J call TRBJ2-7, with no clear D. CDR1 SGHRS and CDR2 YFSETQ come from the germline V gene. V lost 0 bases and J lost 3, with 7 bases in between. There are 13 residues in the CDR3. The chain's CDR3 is CASSLGNGYEQYF. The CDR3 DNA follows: TGCGCCAGCAGCTTGGGGAATGGCTACGAGCAGTACTTC.

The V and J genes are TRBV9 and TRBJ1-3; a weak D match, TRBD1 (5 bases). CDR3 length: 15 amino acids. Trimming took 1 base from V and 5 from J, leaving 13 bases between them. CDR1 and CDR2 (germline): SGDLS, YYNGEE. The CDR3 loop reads CASSVTGDLRNTIYF. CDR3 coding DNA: TGTGCCAGCAGCGTAACAGGTGATCTAAGAAACACCATATATTTT.

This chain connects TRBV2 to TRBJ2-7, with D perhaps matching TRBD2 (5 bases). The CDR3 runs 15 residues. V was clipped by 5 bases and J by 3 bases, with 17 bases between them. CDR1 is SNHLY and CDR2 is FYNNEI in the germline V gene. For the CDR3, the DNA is TGTGCCAGCAGTCTACATAGGGAGATCGGCTACGAGCAGTACTTC. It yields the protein CASSLHREIGYEQYF.

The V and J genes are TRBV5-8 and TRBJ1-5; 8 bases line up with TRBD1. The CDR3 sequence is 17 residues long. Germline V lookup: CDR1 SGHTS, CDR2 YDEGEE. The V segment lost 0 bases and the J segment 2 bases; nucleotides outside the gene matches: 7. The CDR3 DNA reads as TGTGCCAGCAGCTTGGGACAGGGGACTTCGGGCAATCAGCCCCAGCATTTT. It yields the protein CASSLGQGTSGNQPQHF.

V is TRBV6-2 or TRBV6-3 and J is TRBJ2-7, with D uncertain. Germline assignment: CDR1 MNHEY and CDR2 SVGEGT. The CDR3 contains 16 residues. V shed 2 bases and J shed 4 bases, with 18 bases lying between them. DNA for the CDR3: TGTGCCAGCAGTTACGATCGGACCGTCCCTTTTTACGAGCAGTACTTC. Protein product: CASSYDRTVPFYEQYF.

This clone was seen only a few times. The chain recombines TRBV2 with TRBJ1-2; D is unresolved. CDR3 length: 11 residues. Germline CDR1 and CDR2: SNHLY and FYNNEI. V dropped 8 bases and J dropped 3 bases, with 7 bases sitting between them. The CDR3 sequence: CASGRDYGYTF. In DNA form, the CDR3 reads TGTGCCAGCGGCCGGGACTATGGCTACACCTTC.

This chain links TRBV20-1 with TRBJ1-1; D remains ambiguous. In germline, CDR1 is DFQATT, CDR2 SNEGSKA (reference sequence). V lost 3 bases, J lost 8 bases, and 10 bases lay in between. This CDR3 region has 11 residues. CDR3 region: CSASVQTEAFF. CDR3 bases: TGCAGTGCTAGTGTCCAGACCGAAGCTTTCTTT.

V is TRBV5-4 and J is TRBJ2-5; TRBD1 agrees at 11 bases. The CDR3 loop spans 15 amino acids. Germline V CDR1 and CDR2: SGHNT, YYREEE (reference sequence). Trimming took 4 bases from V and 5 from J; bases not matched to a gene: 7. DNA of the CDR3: TGTGCCAGCAGCCCCGGACAGGGGGCGCGGGAGACCCAGTACTTC. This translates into CASSPGQGARETQYF.

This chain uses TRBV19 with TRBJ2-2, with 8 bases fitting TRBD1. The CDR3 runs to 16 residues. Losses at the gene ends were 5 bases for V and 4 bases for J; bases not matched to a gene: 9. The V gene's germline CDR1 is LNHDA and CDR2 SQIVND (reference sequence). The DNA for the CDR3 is TGTGCCAGTAGTCCCCGGACAGGGAGAAGCACCGGGGAGCTGTTTTTT. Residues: CASSPRTGRSTGELFF.

The CDR3 DNA follows: TGTGCCATCAGTGGGGTGTCAGCGACTACCTACGAGCAGTACTTC. This encodes CAISGVSATTYEQYF. This chain joins TRBV10-3 and TRBJ2-7, with D possibly TRBD2 on 5 matching bases. Germline V gene sequence: CDR1 ENHRY, CDR2 SYGVKD. CDR3 length: 15 amino acids. The germline V and J ends were trimmed by 4 bases and 2 bases, with 15 bases remaining between them.

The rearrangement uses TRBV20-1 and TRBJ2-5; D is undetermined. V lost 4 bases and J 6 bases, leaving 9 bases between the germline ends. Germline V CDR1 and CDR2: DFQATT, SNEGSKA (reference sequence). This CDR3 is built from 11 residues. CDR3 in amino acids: CSATIGKTQYF. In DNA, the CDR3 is TGCAGTGCTACTATAGGCAAGACCCAGTACTTC.

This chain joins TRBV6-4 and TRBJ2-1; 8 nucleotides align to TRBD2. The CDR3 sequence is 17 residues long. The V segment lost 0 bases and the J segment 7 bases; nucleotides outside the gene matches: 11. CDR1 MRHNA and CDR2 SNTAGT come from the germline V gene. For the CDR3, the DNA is TGTGCCAGCAGTGACTCGAGTCTTGGGACTAGGAGTAATGAGCAGTTCTTC. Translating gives CASSDSSLGTRSNEQFF.

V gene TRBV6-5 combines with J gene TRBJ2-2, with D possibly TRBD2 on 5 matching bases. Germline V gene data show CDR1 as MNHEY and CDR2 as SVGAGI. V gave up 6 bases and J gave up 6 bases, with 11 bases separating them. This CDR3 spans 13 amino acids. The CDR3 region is CASRSLSAGELFF. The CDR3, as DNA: TGTGCCAGCAGATCTCTTAGCGCCGGGGAGCTGTTTTTT.

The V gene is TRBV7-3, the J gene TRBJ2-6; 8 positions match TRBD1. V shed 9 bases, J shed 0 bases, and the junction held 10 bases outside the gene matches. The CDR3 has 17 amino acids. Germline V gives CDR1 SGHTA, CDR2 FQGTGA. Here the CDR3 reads CASAPRTGSSGANVLTF. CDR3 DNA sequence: TGTGCCAGTGCTCCGAGGACAGGGTCCTCTGGGGCCAACGTCCTGACTTTC.

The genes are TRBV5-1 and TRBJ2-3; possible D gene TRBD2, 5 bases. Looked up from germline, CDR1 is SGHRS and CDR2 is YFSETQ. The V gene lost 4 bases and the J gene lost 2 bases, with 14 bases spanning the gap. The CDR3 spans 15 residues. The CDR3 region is CASSLSPGVTDTQYF. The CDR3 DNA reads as TGCGCCAGCAGCCTCTCCCCCGGGGTCACAGATACGCAGTATTTT.